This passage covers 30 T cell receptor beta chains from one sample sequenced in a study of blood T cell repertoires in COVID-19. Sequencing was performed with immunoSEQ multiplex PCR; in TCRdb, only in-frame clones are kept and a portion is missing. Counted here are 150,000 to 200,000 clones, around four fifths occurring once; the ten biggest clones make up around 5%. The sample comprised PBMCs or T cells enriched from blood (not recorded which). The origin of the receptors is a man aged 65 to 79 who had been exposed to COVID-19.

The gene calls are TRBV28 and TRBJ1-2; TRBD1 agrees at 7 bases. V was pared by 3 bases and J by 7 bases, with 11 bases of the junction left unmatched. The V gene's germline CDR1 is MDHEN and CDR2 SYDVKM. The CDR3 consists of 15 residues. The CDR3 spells CASSLPGQPSGGYTF. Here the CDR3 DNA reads TGTGCCAGCAGTTTGCCGGGACAGCCCTCCGGTGGCTACACCTTC.

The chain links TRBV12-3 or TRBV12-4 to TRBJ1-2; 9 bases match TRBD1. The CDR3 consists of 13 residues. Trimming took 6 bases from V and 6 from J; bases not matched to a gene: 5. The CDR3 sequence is CASSLDRGDGYTF. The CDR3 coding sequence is TGTGCCAGCAGCCTCGACAGGGGGGATGGCTACACCTTC.

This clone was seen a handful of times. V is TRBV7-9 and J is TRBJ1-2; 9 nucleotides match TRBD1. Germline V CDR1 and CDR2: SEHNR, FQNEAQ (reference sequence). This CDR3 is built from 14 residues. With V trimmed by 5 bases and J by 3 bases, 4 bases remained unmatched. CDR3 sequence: CASSRGTGYYGYTF. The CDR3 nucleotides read TGTGCCAGCAGCCGAGGGACAGGGTACTATGGCTACACCTTC.

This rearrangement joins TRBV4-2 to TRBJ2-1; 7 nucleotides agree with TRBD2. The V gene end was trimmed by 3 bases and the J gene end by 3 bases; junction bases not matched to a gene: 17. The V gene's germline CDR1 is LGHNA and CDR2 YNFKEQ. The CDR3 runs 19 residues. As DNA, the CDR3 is TGTGCCAGCAGCCAGGACCCCGGGACTGAAGCGGGGTACTACAATGAGCAGTTCTTC. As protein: CASSQDPGTEAGYYNEQFF.

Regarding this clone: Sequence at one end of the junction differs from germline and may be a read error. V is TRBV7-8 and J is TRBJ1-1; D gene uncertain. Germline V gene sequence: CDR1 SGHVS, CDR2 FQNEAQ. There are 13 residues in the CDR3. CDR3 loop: CASSLLLNAEAFF. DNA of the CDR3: TGTGCCAGCAGCTTGCTACTGAACGCTGAAGCTTTCTTT.

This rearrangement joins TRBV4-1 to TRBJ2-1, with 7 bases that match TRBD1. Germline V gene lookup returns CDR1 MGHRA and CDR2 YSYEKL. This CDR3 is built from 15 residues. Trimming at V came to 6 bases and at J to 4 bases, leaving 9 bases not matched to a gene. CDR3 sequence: CASRLTGTAYNEQFF. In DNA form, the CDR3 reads TGCGCCAGCAGACTCACCGGGACAGCTTACAATGAGCAGTTCTTC.

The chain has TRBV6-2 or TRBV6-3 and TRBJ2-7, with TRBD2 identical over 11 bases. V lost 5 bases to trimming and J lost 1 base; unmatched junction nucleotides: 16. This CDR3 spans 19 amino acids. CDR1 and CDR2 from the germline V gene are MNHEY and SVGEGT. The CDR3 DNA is TGTGCCAGCAGTAAAAATATAGCGGGAGGGCCCTCATCATCCTACGAGCAGTACTTC. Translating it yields CASSKNIAGGPSSSYEQYF.

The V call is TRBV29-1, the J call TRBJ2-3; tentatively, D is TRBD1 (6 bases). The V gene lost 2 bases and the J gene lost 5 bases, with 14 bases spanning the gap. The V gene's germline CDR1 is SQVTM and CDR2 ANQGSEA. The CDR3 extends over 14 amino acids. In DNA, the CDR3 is TGCAGCGTTGAACGGGCAGGGGCGGGAGATACGCAGTATTTT. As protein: CSVERAGAGDTQYF.

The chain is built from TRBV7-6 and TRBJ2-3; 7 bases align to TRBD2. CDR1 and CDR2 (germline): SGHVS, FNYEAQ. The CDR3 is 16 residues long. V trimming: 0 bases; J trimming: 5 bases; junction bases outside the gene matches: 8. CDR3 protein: CASSLAGGTSGDTQYF. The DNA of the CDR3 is TGTGCCAGCAGCTTAGCGGGAGGGACCAGCGGAGATACGCAGTATTTT.

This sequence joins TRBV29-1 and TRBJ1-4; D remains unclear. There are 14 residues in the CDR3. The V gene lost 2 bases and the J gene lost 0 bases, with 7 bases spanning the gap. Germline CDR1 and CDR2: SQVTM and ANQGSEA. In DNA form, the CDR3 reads TGCAGCGTTGAAACCCCTACAACTAATGAAAAACTGTTTTTT. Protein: CSVETPTTNEKLFF. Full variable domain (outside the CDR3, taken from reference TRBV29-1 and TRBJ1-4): SAVISQKPSRDICQRGTSLTIQCQVDSQVTMMFWYRQQPGQSLTLIATANQGSEATYESGFVIDKFPISRPNLTFSTLTVSNMSPEDSSIYLCSVETPTTNEKLFFGSGTQLSVL.

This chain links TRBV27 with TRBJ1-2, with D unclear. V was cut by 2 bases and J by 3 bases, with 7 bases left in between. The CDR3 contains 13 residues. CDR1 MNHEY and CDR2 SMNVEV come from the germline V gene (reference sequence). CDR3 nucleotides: TGTGCCAGCAGTTTAAAAGGAGACTATGGCTACACCTTC. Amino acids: CASSLKGDYGYTF.

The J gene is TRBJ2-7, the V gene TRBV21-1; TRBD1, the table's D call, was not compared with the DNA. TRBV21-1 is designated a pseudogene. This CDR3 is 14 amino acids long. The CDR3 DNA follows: TGTGCCAGCAGCCCCCGGACAGCTTCCCTCGAGCAGTACTTC. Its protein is CASSPRTASLEQYF.

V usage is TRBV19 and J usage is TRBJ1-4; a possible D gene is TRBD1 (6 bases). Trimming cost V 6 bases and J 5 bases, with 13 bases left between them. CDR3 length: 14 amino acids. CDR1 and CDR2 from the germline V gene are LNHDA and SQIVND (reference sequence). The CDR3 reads CASSRTAQNEKLFF. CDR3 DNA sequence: TGTGCCAGTAGCCGGACAGCTCAGAATGAAAAACTGTTTTTT.

CDR3 sequence reads: CSVDRTSGSLGEQFF. The DNA for the CDR3 is TGCAGCGTTGATCGGACTAGCGGGAGTTTGGGTGAGCAGTTCTTC. The chain combines TRBV29-1 with TRBJ2-1; 13 positions match TRBD2. The CDR3 is made up of 15 amino acids. Germline CDR1 reads SQVTM; CDR2 reads ANQGSEA. Trimming at V came to 3 bases and at J to 9 bases, leaving 8 bases not matched to a gene.

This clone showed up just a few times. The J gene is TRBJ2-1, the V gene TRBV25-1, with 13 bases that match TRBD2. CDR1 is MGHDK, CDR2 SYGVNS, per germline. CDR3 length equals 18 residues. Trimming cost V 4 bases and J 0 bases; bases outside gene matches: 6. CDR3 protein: CASSGGTSGKSSYNEQFF. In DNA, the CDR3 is TGTGCCAGCAGTGGCGGGACTAGCGGGAAGAGCTCCTACAATGAGCAGTTCTTC.

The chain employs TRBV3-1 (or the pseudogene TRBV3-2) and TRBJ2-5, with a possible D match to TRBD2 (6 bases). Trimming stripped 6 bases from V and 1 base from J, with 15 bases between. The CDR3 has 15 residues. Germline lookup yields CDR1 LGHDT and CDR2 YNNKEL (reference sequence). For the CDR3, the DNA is TGTGCCAGCAGACCCCGGGACTTAATCCAAGAGACCCAGTACTTC. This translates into CASRPRDLIQETQYF.

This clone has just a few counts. The CDR3: CASSISGKAFF. CDR3 coding DNA: TGTGCCAGTAGTATCTCGGGTAAGGCTTTCTTT. V usage is TRBV19 and J usage is TRBJ1-1; D gene ambiguous. This CDR3 is 11 amino acids long. Trimming stripped 3 bases from V and 11 bases from J, with 10 bases between. Germline V gene sequence: CDR1 LNHDA, CDR2 SQIVND (reference sequence).

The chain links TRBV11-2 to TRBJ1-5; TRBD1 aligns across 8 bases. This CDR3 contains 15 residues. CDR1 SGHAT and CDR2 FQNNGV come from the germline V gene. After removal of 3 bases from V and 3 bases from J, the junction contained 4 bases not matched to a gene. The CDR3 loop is CASSFSGGHNQPQHF. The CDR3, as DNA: TGTGCCAGCAGCTTTTCAGGGGGCCACAATCAGCCCCAGCATTTT.

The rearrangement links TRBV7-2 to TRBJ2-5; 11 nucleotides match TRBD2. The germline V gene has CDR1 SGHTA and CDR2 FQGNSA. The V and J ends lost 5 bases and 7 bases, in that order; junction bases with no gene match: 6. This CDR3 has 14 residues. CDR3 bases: TGTGCCAGCAGCCCGGGACTAGCGGACCGGACCCAGTACTTC. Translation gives CASSPGLADRTQYF.

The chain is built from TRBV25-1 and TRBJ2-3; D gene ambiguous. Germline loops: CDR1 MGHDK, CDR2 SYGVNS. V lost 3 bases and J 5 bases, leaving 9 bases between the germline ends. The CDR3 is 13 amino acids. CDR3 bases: TGTGCCAGCAGTGACCCCCCACAAGATACGCAGTATTTT. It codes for CASSDPPQDTQYF.

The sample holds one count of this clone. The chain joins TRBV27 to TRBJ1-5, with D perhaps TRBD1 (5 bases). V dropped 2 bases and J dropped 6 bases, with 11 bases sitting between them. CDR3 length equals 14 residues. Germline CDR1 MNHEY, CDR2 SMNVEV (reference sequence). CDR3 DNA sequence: TGTGCCAGCAGTTTAATAATGGGGGGTCAGCCCCAGCATTTT. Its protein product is CASSLIMGGQPQHF.

CDR3 bases: TGTGCCAGCAGTGACAGGGGGAACACTGAAGCTTTCTTT. Translated, it gives CASSDRGNTEAFF. V gene TRBV6-4 combines with J gene TRBJ1-1, with D perhaps matching TRBD1 (5 bases). There are 13 residues in the CDR3. Trimming left V 2 bases short and J 1 base short, with 5 bases between. Per the germline V gene, CDR1 is MRHNA and CDR2 is SNTAGT.

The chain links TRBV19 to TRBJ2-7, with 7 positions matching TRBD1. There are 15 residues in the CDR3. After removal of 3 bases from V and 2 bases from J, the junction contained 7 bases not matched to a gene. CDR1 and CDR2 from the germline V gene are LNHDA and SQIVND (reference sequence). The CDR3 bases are TGTGCCAGTAGTATTAGGCAGGGGGTAACCTACGAGCAGTACTTC. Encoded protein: CASSIRQGVTYEQYF.

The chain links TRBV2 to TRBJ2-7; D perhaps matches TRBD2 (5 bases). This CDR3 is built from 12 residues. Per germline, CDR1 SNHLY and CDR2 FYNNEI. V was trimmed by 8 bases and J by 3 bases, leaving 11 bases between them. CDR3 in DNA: TGTGCCAGCCTTACGGCGGGCTACGAGCAGTACTTC. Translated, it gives CASLTAGYEQYF.

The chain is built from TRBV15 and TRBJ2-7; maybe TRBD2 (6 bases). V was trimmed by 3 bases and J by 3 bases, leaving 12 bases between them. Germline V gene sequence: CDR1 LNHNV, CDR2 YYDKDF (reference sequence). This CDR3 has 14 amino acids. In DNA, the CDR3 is TGTGCCACCAGCAGTGGGTTGGGAGGCTACGAGCAGTACTTC. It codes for CATSSGLGGYEQYF. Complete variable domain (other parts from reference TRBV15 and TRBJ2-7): DAMVIQNPRYQVTQFGKPVTLSCSQTLNHNVMYWYQQKSSQAPKLLFHYYDKDFNNEADTPDNFQSRRPNTSFCFLDIRSPGLGDTAMYLCATSSGLGGYEQYFGPGTRLTVT.

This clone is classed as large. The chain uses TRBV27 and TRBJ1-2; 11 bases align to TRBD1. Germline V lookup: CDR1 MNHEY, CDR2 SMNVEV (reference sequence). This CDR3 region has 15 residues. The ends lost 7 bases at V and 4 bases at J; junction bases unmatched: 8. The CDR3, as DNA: TGTGCCAGCACTCCCCTGGGGACAGGGGGCTATGGCTACACCTTC. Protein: CASTPLGTGGYGYTF.

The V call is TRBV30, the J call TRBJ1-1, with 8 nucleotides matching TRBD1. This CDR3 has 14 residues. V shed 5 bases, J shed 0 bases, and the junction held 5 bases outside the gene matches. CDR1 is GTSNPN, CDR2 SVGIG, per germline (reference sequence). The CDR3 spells CAWGRDRMNTEAFF. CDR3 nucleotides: TGTGCCTGGGGGCGGGACAGGATGAACACTGAAGCTTTCTTT.

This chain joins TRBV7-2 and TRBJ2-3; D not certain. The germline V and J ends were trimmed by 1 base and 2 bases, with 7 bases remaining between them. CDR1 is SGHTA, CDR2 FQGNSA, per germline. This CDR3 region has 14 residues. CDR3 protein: CASSLGRATDTQYF. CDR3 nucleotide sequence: TGTGCCAGCAGCTTAGGGAGAGCCACAGATACGCAGTATTTT.

The CDR3 region has the DNA TGTGCCAGCAGTTCCACAGTTCCCTATGGCTACACCTTC. Encoded protein: CASSSTVPYGYTF. The V call is TRBV6-5, the J call TRBJ1-2, with D hard to call. Trimming shortened V by 4 bases and J by 4 bases, and 10 bases separated the two germline ends. Germline V gene lookup returns CDR1 MNHEY and CDR2 SVGAGI. The CDR3 loop spans 13 amino acids.

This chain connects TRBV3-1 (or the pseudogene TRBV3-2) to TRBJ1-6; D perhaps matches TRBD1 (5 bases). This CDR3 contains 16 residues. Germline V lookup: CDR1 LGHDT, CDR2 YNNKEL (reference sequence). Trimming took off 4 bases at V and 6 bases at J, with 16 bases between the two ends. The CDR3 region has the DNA TGTGCCAGCAGCCTCTCCGGGGGGATACCTAATTCACCCCTCCACTTT. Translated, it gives CASSLSGGIPNSPLHF.